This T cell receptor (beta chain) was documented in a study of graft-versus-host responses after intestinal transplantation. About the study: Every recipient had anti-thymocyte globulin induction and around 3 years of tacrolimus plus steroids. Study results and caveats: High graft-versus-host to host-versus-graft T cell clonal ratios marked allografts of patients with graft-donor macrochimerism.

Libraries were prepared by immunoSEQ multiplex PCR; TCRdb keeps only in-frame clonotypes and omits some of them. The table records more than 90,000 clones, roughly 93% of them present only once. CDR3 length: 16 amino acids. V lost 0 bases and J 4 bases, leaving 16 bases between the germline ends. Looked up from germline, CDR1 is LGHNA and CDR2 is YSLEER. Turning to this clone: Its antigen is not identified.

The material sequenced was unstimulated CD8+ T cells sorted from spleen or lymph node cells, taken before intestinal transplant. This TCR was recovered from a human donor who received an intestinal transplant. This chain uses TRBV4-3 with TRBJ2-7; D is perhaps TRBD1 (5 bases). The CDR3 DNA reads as TGCGCCAGCAGCCAAGACTATTCTCACGCAGGGTACGAGCAGTACTTC. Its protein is CASSQDYSHAGYEQYF.